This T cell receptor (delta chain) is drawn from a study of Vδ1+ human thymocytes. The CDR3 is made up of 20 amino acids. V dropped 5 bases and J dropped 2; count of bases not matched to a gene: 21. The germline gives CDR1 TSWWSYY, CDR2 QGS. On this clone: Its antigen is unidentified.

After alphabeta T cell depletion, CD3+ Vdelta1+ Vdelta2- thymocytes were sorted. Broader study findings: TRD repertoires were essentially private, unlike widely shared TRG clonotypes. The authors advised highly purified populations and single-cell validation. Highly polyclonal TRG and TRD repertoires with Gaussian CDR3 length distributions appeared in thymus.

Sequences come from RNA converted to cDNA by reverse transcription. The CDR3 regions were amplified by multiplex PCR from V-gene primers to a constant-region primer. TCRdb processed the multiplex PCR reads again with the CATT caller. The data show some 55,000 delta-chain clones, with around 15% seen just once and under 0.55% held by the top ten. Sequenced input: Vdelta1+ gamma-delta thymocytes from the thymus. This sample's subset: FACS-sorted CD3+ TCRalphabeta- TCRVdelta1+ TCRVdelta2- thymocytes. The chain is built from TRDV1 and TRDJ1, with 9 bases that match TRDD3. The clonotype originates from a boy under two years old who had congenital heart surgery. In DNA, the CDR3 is TGTGCTCTTGGGAGGGGACCCCTTAGACTGGGGATACGGGGGACCGATAAACTCATCTTT. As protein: CALGRGPLRLGIRGTDKLIF.